This T cell receptor (beta chain) was observed in a study of cytomegalovirus exposure and HLA in healthy donors. The study's findings and limits: DRB1 showed the most TCR associations and HLA-C the fewest in a later analysis, as rates varied by HLA locus. Exclusion applied to some V segments, including TRBV6-2 and TRBV6-3, as they were indistinguishable. The availability of immune exposure information extended only to CMV serostatus.

Comment on this clone: Its matching antigen is unknown.

Germline CDR1 reads SNHLY; CDR2 reads FYNNEI. CDR3 length: 13 residues. Researchers ran the PCR with 60 Vbeta and 13 Jbeta primers. Clones were read by immunoSEQ multiplex PCR, and TCRdb kept only the in-frame ones, dropping some. The sample consists of about 43,000 clones, over 75% of them appearing once. Sequencing was done on a sample of PBMCs. The sequence came from a man in his fifties or sixties in good health and CMV-seronegative. The V call is TRBV2, the J call TRBJ2-5, with 7 nucleotides matching TRBD1. TRBJ2-7 explains the end of the DNA better; the J call may be wrong. CDR3 bases: TGTGCCAGCAGGGGGACAGAGAACTACGAGCAGTACTTC. Translation: CASRGTENYEQYF.